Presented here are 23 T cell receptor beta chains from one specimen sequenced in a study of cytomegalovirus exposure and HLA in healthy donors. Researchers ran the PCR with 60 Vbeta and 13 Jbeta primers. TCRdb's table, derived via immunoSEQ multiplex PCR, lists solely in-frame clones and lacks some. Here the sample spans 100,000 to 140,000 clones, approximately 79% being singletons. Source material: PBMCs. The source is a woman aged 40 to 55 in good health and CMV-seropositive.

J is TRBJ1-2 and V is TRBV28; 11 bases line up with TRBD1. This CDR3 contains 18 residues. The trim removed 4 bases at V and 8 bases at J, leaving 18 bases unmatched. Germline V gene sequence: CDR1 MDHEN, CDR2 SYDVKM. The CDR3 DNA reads TGTGCCAGCAGTTCAGCTGCCTCCGGGACAGGGGGAAGAGGAGGCTACACCTTC. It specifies CASSSAASGTGGRGGYTF.

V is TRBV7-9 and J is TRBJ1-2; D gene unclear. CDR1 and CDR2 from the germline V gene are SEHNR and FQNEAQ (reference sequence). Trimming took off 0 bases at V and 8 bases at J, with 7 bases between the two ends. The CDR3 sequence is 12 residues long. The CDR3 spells CASSLALAGYTF. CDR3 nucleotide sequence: TGTGCCAGCAGCTTAGCGCTCGCGGGCTACACCTTC.

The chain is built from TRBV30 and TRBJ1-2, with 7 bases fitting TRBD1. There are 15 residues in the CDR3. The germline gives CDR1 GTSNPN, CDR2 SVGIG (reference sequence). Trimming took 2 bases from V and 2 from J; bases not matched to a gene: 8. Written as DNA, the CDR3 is TGTGCCTGGAGTTTTGGCGGCAGGGGGAACTATGGCTACACCTTC. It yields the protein CAWSFGGRGNYGYTF. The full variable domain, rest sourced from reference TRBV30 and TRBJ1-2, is SQTIHQWPATLVQPVGSPLSLECTVEGTSNPNLYWYRQAAGRGLQLLFYSVGIGQISSEVPQNLSASRPQDRQFILSSKKLLLSDSGFYLCAWSFGGRGNYGYTFGSGTRLTVV.

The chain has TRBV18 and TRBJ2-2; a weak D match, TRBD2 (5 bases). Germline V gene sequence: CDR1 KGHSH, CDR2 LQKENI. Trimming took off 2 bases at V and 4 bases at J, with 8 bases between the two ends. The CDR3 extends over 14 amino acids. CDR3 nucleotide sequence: TGTGCCAGCTCACCAAGTCGGGGCACCGGGGAGCTGTTTTTT. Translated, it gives CASSPSRGTGELFF.

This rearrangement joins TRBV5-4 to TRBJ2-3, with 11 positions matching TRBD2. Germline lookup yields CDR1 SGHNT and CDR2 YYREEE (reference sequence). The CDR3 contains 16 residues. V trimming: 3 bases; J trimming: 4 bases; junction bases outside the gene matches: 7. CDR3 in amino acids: CASSSGTSGFSDTQYF. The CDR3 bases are TGTGCCAGCAGCTCAGGGACTAGCGGCTTTTCAGATACGCAGTATTTT.

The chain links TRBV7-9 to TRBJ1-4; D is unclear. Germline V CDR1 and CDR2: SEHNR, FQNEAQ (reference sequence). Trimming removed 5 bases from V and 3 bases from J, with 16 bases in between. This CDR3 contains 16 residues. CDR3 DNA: TGTGCCAGCAGCACCGGCGGGCTCAGATCTAATGAAAAACTGTTTTTT. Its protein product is CASSTGGLRSNEKLFF.

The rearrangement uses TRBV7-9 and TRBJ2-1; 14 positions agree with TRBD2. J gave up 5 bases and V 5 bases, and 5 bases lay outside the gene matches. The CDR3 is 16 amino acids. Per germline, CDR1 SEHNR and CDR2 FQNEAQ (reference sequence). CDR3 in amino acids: CASSPRLAGGNNEQFF. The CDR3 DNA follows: TGTGCCAGCAGCCCAAGACTAGCGGGGGGGAACAATGAGCAGTTCTTC.

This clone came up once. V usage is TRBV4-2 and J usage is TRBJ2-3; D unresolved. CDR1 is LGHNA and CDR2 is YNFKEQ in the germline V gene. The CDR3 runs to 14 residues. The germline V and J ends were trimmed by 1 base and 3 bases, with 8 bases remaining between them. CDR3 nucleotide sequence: TGTGCCAGCAGCCAAGGGCCGAGGACAGATACGCAGTATTTT. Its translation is CASSQGPRTDTQYF.

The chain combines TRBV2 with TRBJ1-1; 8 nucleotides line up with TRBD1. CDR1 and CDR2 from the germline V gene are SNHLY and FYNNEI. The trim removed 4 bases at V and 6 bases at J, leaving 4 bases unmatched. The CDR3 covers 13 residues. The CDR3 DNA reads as TGTGCCAGCAGTGTTCGGGACAGGCCTGAAGCTTTCTTT. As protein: CASSVRDRPEAFF. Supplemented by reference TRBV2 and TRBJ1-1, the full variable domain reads EPEVTQTPSHQVTQMGQEVILRCVPISNHLYFYWYRQILGQKVEFLVSFYNNEISEKSEIFDDQFSVERPDGSNFTLKIRSTKLEDSAMYFCASSVRDRPEAFFGQGTRLTVV.

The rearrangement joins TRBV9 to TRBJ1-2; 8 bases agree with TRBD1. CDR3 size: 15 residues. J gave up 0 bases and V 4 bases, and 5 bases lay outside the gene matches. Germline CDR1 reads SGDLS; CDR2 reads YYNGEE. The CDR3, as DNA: TGTGCCAGCAGCCATGGGACAGGCTCTAACTATGGCTACACCTTC. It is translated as CASSHGTGSNYGYTF.

The CDR3 nucleotides read TGCGCCAGCAGCTTGTCGGGGGAAGCTTTCTTT. Residues: CASSLSGEAFF. The chain uses TRBV5-1 and TRBJ1-1, with no clear D. CDR3 length equals 11 residues. Trimming stripped 1 base from V and 8 bases from J, with 6 bases between. Germline assignment: CDR1 SGHRS and CDR2 YFSETQ.

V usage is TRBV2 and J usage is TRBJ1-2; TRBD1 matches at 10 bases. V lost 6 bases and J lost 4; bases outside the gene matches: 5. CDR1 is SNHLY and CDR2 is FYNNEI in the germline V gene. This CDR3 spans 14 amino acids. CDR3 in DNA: TGTGCCAGCAGCCCTGGGACAGGGGCCTATGGCTACACCTTC. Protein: CASSPGTGAYGYTF.

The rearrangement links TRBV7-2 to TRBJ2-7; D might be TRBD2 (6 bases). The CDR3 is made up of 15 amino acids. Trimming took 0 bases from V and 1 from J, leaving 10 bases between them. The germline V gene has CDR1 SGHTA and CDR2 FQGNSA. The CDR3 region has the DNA TGTGCCAGCAGCTTAGCCGGGGGATTGTCCTACGAGCAGTACTTC. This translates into CASSLAGGLSYEQYF.

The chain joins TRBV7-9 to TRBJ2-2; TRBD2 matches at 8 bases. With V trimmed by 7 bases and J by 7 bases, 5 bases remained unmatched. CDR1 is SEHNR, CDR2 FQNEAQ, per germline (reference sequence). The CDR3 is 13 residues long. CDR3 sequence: CASNRGGGGELFF. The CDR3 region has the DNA TGTGCCAGCAACCGGGGGGGCGGCGGGGAGCTGTTTTTT.

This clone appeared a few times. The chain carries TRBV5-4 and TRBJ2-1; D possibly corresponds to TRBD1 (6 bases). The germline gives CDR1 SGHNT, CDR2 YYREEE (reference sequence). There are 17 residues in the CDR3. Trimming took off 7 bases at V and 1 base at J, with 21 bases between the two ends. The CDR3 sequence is CASFLTHFGTSYNEQFF. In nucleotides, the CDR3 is TGTGCCAGCTTTCTTACCCACTTCGGGACATCCTACAATGAGCAGTTCTTC.

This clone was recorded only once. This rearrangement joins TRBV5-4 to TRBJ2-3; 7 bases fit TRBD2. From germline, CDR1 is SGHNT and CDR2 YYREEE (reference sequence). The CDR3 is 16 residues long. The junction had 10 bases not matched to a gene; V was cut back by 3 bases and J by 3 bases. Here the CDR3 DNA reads TGTGCCAGCAGCTCCGTAGTGTGGGGGGGTACAGATACGCAGTATTTT. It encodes CASSSVVWGGTDTQYF. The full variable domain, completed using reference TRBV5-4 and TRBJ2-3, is ETGVTQSPTHLIKTRGQQVTLRCSSQSGHNTVSWYQQALGQGPQFIFQYYREEENGRGNFPPRFSGLQFPNYSSELNVNALELDDSALYLCASSSVVWGGTDTQYFGPGTRLTVL.

For the CDR3, the DNA is TGTGCCAGCAGCTCTGCTAGCGGGGTCGCGTACGAGCAGTACTTC. Amino acids: CASSSASGVAYEQYF. This chain connects TRBV7-2 to TRBJ2-7; 9 bases map to TRBD2. After removal of 4 bases from V and 4 bases from J, the junction contained 8 bases not matched to a gene. The CDR3 covers 15 residues. Germline V gives CDR1 SGHTA, CDR2 FQGNSA.

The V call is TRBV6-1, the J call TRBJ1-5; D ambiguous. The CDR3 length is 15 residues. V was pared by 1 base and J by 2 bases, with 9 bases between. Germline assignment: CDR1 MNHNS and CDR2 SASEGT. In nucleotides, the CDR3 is TGTGCCAGCAGTGAAGGGCCGGGAGGCAATCAGCCCCAGCATTTT. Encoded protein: CASSEGPGGNQPQHF.

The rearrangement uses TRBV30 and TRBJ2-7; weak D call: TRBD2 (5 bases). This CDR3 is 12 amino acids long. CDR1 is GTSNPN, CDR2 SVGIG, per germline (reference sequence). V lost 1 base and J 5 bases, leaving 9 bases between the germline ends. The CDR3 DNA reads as TGTGCCTGGAGTGCTACTAGGCACGAGCAGTACTTC. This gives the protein CAWSATRHEQYF.

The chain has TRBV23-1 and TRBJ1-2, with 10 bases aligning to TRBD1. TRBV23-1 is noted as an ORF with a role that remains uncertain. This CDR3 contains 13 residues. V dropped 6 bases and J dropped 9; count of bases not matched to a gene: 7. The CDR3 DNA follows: TGCGCCAGCAGGTTGGGACAGGGGATTTGCTACACCTTC. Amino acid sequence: CASRLGQGICYTF.

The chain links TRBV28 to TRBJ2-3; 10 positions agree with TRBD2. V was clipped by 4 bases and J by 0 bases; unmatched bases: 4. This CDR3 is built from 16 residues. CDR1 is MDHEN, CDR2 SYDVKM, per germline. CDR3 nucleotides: TGTGCCAGCAGTTACCAACTAGCGGGGAGCACAGATACGCAGTATTTT. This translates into CASSYQLAGSTDTQYF. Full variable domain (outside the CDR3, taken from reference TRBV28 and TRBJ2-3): DVKVTQSSRYLVKRTGEKVFLECVQDMDHENMFWYRQDPGLGLRLIYFSYDVKMKEKGDIPEGYSVSREKKERFSLILESASTNQTSMYLCASSYQLAGSTDTQYFGPGTRLTVL.

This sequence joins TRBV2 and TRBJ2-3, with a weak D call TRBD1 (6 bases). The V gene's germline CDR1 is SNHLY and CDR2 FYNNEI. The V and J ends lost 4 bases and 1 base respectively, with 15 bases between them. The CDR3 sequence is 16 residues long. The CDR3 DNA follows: TGTGCCAGCAGTGCCCCGTCGGGACACCGCACAGATACGCAGTATTTT. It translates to CASSAPSGHRTDTQYF.

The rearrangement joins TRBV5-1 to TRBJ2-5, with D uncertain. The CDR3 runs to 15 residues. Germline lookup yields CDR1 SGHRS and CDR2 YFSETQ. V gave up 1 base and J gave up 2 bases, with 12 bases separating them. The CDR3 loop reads CASSLLKRGQETQYF. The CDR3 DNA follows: TGCGCCAGCAGCTTGCTAAAAAGAGGACAAGAGACCCAGTACTTC.